This entry describes one TCR beta chain. There are 15 residues in the CDR3. Germline assignment: CDR1 SGHRS and CDR2 YFSETQ. The V end lost 5 bases, the J end lost 0 bases, and 11 bases lay between the germline ends. This sample was included in a study of blood T cell repertoires in COVID-19. Study details: Samples of COVID-19 (acute and convalescent) were obtained from the United States, Italy and Spain. T cells, B-cell-depleted T cells, or PBMCs supplied cDNA or gDNA.

Seattle's enrolled individuals joined amid active infection and were then monitored longitudinally. Per the study methods: The authors estimated nucleated cell counts from reference gene primer amplification. Sequencing used immunoSEQ multiplex PCR; TCRdb keeps in-frame clones, though not all of them. V, J and clone size are taken as reported in that table, and D and trimming were inferred from the DNA itself. The sample has approximately 530,000 clones; 85% to 90% are singletons. The receptor comes from a woman between 45 and 65 years old with COVID-19, enrolled during active disease. Sequencing input: peripheral blood. The chain has TRBV5-1 and TRBJ1-4, with D perhaps matching TRBD1 (5 bases). This CDR3 is CASRVQGSTNEKLFF. The CDR3 coding sequence is TGCGCCAGCAGAGTGCAGGGCTCAACTAATGAAAAACTGTTTTTT. The full variable domain, rest sourced from reference TRBV5-1 and TRBJ1-4, is KAGVTQTPRYLIKTRGQQVTLSCSPISGHRSVSWYQQTPGQGLQFLFEYFSETQRNKGNFPGRFSGRQFSNSRSEMNVSTLELGDSALYLCASRVQGSTNEKLFFGSGTQLSVL.